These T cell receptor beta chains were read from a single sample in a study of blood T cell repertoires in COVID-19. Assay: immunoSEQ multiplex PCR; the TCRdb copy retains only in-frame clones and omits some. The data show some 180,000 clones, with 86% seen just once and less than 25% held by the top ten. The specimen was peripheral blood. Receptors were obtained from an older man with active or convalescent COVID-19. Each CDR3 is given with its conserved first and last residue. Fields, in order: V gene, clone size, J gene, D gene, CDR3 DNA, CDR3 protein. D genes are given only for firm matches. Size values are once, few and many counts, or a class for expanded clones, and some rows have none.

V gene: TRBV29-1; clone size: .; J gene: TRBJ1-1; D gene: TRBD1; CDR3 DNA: TGCAGCGTTGTGGGGCCCGGGACAGGGGTCACTGAAGCTTTCTTT; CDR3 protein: CSVVGPGTGVTEAFF
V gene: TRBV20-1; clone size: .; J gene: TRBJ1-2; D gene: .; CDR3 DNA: TGCAGTGCTAGACCTAATGGCTACACCTTC; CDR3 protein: CSARPNGYTF
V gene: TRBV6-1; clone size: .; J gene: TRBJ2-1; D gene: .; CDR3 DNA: TGTGCCAGCAGTCCCGACAGAGTTACAATTGGTGAGCAGTTCTTC; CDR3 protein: CASSPDRVTIGEQFF
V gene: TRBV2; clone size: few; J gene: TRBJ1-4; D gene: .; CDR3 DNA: TGTGCCAGCAGTGAGCTGACAGGACGGAATGAAAAACTGTTTTTT; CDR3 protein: CASSELTGRNEKLFF
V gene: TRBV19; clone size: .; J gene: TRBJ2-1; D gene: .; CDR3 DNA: TGTGCCAGTAGTATCGGGGGAGGCAGAATTAATGAGCAGTTCTTC; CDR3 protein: CASSIGGGRINEQFF
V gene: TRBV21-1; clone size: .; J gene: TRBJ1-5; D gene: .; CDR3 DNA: TGTGCCAGCAGCAAAGCGGGGGGGGTAAGACGGAGGCCCGAAGACTTTAGCAATCAGCCCCAGCATTTT; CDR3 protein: CASSKAGGVRRRPEDFSNQPQHF
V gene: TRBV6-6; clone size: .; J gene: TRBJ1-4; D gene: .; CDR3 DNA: TGTGCCACCTCCAAACAGGGCGGAAATGAAAAACTGTTTTTT; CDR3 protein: CATSKQGGNEKLFF
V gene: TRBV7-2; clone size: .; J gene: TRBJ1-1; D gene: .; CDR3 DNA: TGTGCCACGCGCGGGAACCTCATGAACACTGAAGCTTTCTTT; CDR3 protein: CATRGNLMNTEAFF
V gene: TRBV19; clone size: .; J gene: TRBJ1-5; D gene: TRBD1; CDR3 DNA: TGTGCCAGTTCGGACAGGGGGCCTTATAGCAATCAGCCCCAGCATTTT; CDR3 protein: CASSDRGPYSNQPQHF
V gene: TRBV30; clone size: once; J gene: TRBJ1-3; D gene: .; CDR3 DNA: TGTGCCTGGTTACAGACAGCATCTGGAAACACCATATATTTT; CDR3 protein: CAWLQTASGNTIYF
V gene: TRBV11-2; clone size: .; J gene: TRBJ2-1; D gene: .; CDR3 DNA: TGTGCCAGCAGCTCTGACAGGAGCAATGAGCAGTTCTTC; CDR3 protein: CASSSDRSNEQFF
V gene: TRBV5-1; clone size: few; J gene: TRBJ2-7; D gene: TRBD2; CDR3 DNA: TGCGCCAGCAGCTTGGTCAGACCGGGGGGGAGACCTTACGAGCAGTACTTC; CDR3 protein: CASSLVRPGGRPYEQYF
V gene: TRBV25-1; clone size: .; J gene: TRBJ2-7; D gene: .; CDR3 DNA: TGTGCCAGCAGTGAACCGGGGGGGACAGGGTTGGTGGGCGAGCAGTACTTC; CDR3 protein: CASSEPGGTGLVGEQYF
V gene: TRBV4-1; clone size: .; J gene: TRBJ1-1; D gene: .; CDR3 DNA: TGCGCCAGCAGCCAAGATCGGGGAGGGGCTGAAGCTTTCTTT; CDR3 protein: CASSQDRGGAEAFF
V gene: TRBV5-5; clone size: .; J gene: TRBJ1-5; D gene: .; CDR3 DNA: TGTGCCAGCAGCCCCGACAAGGCGAAAACCTTTTCCCAGCATTTT; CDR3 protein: CASSPDKAKTFSQHF
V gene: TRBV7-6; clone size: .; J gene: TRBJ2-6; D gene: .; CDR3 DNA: TGTGCCAGCAGCTTTGCTCTTGGGAGCTCTGGGGCCAACGTCCTGACTTTC; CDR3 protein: CASSFALGSSGANVLTF
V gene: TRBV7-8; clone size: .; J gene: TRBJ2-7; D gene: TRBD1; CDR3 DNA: TGTGCCAGCAGCTCCGACAGGGCCCACGAGCAGTACTTC; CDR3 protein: CASSSDRAHEQYF
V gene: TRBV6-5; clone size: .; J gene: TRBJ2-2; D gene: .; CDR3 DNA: TGTGCCAGCAGAAGAACCGCGCCCGGGGAGCTGTTTTTT; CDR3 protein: CASRRTAPGELFF
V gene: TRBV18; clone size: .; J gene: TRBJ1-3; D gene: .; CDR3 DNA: TGTGCCAGCTCGGTAACAGGGAGTGGAAACACCATATATTTT; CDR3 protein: CASSVTGSGNTIYF
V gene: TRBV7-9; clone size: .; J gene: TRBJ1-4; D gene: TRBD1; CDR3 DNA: TGTGCCAGCAGCTTAGGAGGGACAGGGGGTGAAAAACTGTTTTTT; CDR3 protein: CASSLGGTGGEKLFF
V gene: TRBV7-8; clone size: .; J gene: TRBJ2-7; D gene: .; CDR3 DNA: TGTGCCAGCAGCTTACTTAATGGGGGGGCGATGGCCTACGAGCAGTACTTC; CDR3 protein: CASSLLNGGAMAYEQYF
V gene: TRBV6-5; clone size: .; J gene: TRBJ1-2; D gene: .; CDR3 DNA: TGTGCCAGCAGTTACGACCCGGTGCGGGGCTACACCTTC; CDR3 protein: CASSYDPVRGYTF
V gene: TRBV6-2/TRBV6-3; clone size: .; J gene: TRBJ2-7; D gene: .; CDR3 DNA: TGTGCCAGCAGTTACCACCAGGGCACCCTGGGCTTC; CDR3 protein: CASSYHQGTLGF
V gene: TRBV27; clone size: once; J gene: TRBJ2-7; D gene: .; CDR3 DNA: TGTGCCAGCAGCCCAAGGGTACAGGGAATGGGTGAGCAGTACTTC; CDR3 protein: CASSPRVQGMGEQYF
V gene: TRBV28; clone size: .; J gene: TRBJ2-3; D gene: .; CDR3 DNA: TGTGCCTCCTGGGGGGGCACAGATACGCAGTATTTT; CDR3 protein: CASWGGTDTQYF
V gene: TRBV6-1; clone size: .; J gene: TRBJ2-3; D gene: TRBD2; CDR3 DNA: TGTGCCAGCAGTGAAATGGGGACTAGCGGGATGGCAGATACGCAGTATTTT; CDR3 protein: CASSEMGTSGMADTQYF
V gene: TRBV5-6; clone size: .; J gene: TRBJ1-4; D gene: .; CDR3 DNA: TGTGCCAGCAGCTTGCTGGAGAGAGGCCAAAAACTGTTTTTT; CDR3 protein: CASSLLERGQKLFF
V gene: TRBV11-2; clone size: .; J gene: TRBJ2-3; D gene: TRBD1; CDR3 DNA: TGTGCCAGCAGCTTAGAACGGGGTTTACAGGGGGCATGGGCAGATACGCAGTATTTT; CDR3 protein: CASSLERGLQGAWADTQYF
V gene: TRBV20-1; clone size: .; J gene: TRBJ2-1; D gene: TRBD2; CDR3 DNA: TGCAGTGCTAGTGGTGATGCGCGACGGGGGGGCCCTTACAATGAGCAGTTCTTC; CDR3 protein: CSASGDARRGGPYNEQFF
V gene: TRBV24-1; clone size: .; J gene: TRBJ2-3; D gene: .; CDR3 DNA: TGTGCCACCGGTTTCAGGGTGGGCACAGATACGCAGTATTTT; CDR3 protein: CATGFRVGTDTQYF
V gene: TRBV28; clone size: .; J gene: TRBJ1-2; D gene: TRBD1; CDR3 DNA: TGTGCCAGCAGTTTCCTGGACAGGGTCGGCTACACCTTC; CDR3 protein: CASSFLDRVGYTF
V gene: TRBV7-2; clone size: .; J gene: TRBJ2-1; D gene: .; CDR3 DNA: TGTGCCAGCAGCTTAAGGTCGGGAGAGGGGTACAATGAGCAGTTCTTC; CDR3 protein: CASSLRSGEGYNEQFF
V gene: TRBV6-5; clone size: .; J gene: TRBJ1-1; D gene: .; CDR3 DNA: TGTGCCAGCAGACGAGACACGGACAGCTTCTTT; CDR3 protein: CASRRDTDSFF
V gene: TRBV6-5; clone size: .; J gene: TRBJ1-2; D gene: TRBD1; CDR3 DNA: TGTGCCACCAGAGGGACAGGTCCTGGTGGCTACACCTTC; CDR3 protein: CATRGTGPGGYTF
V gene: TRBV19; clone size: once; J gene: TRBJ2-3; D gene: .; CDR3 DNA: TGTGCCAGTAGTGTCGACTCTCTCAGCACAGATACGCAGTATTTT; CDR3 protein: CASSVDSLSTDTQYF
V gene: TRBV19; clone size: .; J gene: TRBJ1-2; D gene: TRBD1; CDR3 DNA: TGTGCCACCCAACCCGGGACAGCGGATGGCTATGGCTACACCTTC; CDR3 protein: CATQPGTADGYGYTF
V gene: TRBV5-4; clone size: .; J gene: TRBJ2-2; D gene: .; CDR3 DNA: TGTGCCAGCAGCTTGGGAGGATGGGGCGGAACCGGGGAGCTGTTTTTT; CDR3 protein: CASSLGGWGGTGELFF
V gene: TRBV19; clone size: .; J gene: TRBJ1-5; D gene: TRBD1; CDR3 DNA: TGTGCCAGTAGTATTCTAGCCGGACAGGGGGGCAATCAGCCCCAGCATTTT; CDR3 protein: CASSILAGQGGNQPQHF
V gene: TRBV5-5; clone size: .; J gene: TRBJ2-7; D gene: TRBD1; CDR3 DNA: TGTGCCAGCAGCTCCCGCAGGGGGCACCCCGAGCAGTACTTC; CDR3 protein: CASSSRRGHPEQYF
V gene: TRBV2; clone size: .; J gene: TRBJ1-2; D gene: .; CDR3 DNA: TGTGCCAGCACCTCGGGAGTGGCCGATGGCTACACCTTC; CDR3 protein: CASTSGVADGYTF
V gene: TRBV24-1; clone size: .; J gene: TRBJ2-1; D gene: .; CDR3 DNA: TGTGCCACCAGCCTCTACAATGAGCAGTTCTTC; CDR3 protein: CATSLYNEQFF
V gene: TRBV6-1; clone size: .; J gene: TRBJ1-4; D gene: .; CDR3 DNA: TGTGCCAGCAGTGAAGCTCACAGGGCTAATGAAAAACTGTTTTTT; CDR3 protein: CASSEAHRANEKLFF
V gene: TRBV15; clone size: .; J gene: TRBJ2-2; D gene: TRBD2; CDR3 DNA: TGTGCCACCAGCAACCCGGGACTAGCGGGGGACACCGGGGAGCTGTTTTTT; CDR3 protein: CATSNPGLAGDTGELFF
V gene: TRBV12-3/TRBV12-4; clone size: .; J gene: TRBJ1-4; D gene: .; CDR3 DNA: TGTGCCAGCAGTTTAATCAGTAATGAAAAACTGTTTTTT; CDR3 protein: CASSLISNEKLFF
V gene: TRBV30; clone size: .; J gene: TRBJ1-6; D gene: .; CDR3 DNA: TGTGCCTGGAGTGTATGGGGGGGCCGCTCACCCCTCCACTTT; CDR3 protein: CAWSVWGGRSPLHF